A single sample gave rise to the 21 T cell receptor beta chains below, sequenced in a study of shared clonotypes between healthy human individuals. Naive CD8 cells comprised CD45RO-negative, CCR7-positively selected cells, excluding terminally differentiated effector memory CD45RA+ cells. The data were produced by immunoSEQ multiplex PCR, yet TCRdb's version contains in-frame clones alone and is incomplete. The sample holds about 2.1 million clones, about 93% seen once. Material: naive CD8+ T cells from PBMCs. The receptor set was obtained from a man aged 18 to 29 in good health. Some clones in this sample may be carry-over from other donors' samples.

This clone has just one count. This rearrangement joins TRBV11-2 to TRBJ1-2; D unclear. Trimming cost V 1 base and J 6 bases, with 15 bases left between them. Germline V gene lookup returns CDR1 SGHAT and CDR2 FQNNGV. CDR3 size: 15 residues. CDR3 sequence (DNA): TGTGCCAGCAGCTTAGTCTCGGGAGGAGTGGATGGCTACACCTTC. Translating it yields CASSLVSGGVDGYTF.

This clone was seen a few times. The rearrangement links TRBV7-3 to TRBJ2-1; 12 bases are a match to TRBD2. The germline V gene has CDR1 SGHTA and CDR2 FQGTGA. This CDR3 region has 15 residues. V shed 5 bases, J shed 2 bases, and the junction held 1 base outside the gene matches. The CDR3 is CASSRLAGAYNEQFF. The CDR3 DNA reads TGTGCCAGCAGCCGACTAGCGGGAGCCTACAATGAGCAGTTCTTC.

The chain joins TRBV9 to TRBJ1-5, with D possibly matching TRBD1 (5 bases). The germline gives CDR1 SGDLS, CDR2 YYNGEE. Trimming took off 0 bases at V and 2 bases at J, with 9 bases between the two ends. This CDR3 has 15 residues. The CDR3 DNA is TGTGCCAGCAGCGTAGGGGGGGAACGCAATCAGCCCCAGCATTTT. Its translation is CASSVGGERNQPQHF. Full variable domain (remainder filled in from reference TRBV9 and TRBJ1-5): DSGVTQTPKHLITATGQRVTLRCSPRSGDLSVYWYQQSLDQGLQFLIQYYNGEERAKGNILERFSAQQFPDLHSELNLSSLELGDSALYFCASSVGGERNQPQHFGDGTRLSIL.

The CDR3 nucleotides are TGCGCCAGCAGCCAAGAGGCAGGGACTAGGGAGCAGTTCTTC. Translating gives CASSQEAGTREQFF. The chain is built from TRBV4-3 and TRBJ2-1; 8 nucleotides match TRBD2. The CDR3 loop spans 14 amino acids. Trimming at V came to 0 bases and at J to 10 bases, leaving 5 bases not matched to a gene. The germline V gene encodes CDR1 LGHNA and CDR2 YSLEER.

The chain joins TRBV7-9 to TRBJ2-1, with 10 positions matching TRBD1. The CDR3 is made up of 15 amino acids. After removal of 3 bases from V and 9 bases from J, the junction contained 8 bases not matched to a gene. Germline V gene lookup returns CDR1 SEHNR and CDR2 FQNEAQ (reference sequence). In DNA form, the CDR3 reads TGTGCCAGCAGCTTTACCGGGACAGGGGATCCTGAGCAGTTCTTC. It yields the protein CASSFTGTGDPEQFF.

This chain connects TRBV28 to TRBJ2-7; TRBD1 matches at 10 bases. Germline V gene lookup returns CDR1 MDHEN and CDR2 SYDVKM. V was clipped by 4 bases and J by 6 bases; unmatched bases: 6. The CDR3 has 14 amino acids. The CDR3 DNA reads TGTGCCAGCAGTTCCGGGACAGGGGAGGGCGAGCAGTACTTC. This gives the protein CASSSGTGEGEQYF.

This clone was recorded only once. The rearrangement joins TRBV7-3 to TRBJ2-1, with TRBD2 matching over 13 bases. Trimming cost V 5 bases and J 4 bases; bases outside gene matches: 8. Germline V CDR1 and CDR2: SGHTA, FQGTGA. The CDR3 is made up of 17 amino acids. The chain's CDR3 is CASSPSAGLAGYNEQFF. The CDR3 bases are TGTGCCAGCAGCCCCTCAGCGGGACTAGCGGGATACAATGAGCAGTTCTTC.

This chain joins TRBV9 and TRBJ2-1; 7 bases match TRBD1. With 4 bases clipped from V and 6 bases from J, the junction kept 10 bases outside the gene matches. CDR3 length: 15 amino acids. The germline gives CDR1 SGDLS, CDR2 YYNGEE. The CDR3 DNA sequence: TGTGCCAGCAGCCATCGAGAGGGGGCGGTCAATGAGCAGTTCTTC. Amino acids: CASSHREGAVNEQFF.

The chain uses TRBV14 and TRBJ2-7; a possible D gene is TRBD1 (6 bases). V dropped 1 base and J dropped 2 bases, with 12 bases sitting between them. This CDR3 comprises 15 residues. Germline V gene lookup returns CDR1 SGHDN and CDR2 FVKESK. CDR3 region: CASSQVAGDTYEQYF. The CDR3 DNA follows: TGTGCCAGCAGCCAAGTGGCAGGGGACACCTACGAGCAGTACTTC. The entire variable domain, with the rest obtained from reference TRBV14 and TRBJ2-7, is as follows: EAGVTQFPSHSVIEKGQTVTLRCDPISGHDNLYWYRRVMGKEIKFLLHFVKESKQDESGMPNNRFLAERTGGTYSTLKVQPAELEDSGVYFCASSQVAGDTYEQYFGPGTRLTVT.

The DNA of the CDR3 is TGTGCCAGCAGCACTGGATATGAGCAGTTCTTC. This gives the protein CASSTGYEQFF. V is TRBV7-9 and J is TRBJ2-1, with D uncertain. V was cut by 5 bases and J by 8 bases, with 7 bases left in between. This CDR3 has 11 residues. Germline V CDR1 and CDR2: SEHNR, FQNEAQ (reference sequence).

This clone was counted only a few times. The rearrangement joins TRBV29-1 to TRBJ1-1, with D possibly being TRBD1 (6 bases). The V and J ends lost 6 bases and 5 bases respectively, with 10 bases between them. The CDR3 covers 11 residues. The germline V gene has CDR1 SQVTM and CDR2 ANQGSEA. Here the CDR3 DNA reads TGCAGCGTGCAGCAGGGGACTGAAGCTTTCTTT. As protein: CSVQQGTEAFF.

Turning to this clone: The sample contains more than one DNA sequence encoding this CDR3. The V and J genes are TRBV5-6 and TRBJ1-5; D is uncertain. The CDR3 sequence is 12 residues long. CDR1 and CDR2 from the germline V gene are SGHDT and YYEEEE. Between the trimmed V and J ends, which lost 2 bases and 5 bases, there was a span of 5 bases. CDR3 protein: CASSFYDQPQHF. Written as DNA, the CDR3 is TGTGCCAGCAGCTTCTACGATCAGCCCCAGCATTTT.

The chain has TRBV11-3 and TRBJ2-7, with 10 bases lining up with TRBD1. With 5 bases clipped from V and 6 bases from J, the junction kept 13 bases outside the gene matches. Germline V gene sequence: CDR1 SGHNT, CDR2 YENEEA. This CDR3 is 16 amino acids long. DNA of the CDR3: TGTGCCAGCAGCCATGCCGGGACAGGGGAGGTTGGCGAGCAGTACTTC. Its translation is CASSHAGTGEVGEQYF.

This sequence joins TRBV27 and TRBJ2-2; 11 positions agree with TRBD2. After removal of 6 bases from V and 8 bases from J, the junction contained 8 bases not matched to a gene. The CDR3 consists of 15 residues. From germline, CDR1 is MNHEY and CDR2 SMNVEV (reference sequence). The CDR3 DNA follows: TGTGCCAGCAGCCCTATGACTAGCGGGAAGGGGGAGCTGTTTTTT. The encoded protein is CASSPMTSGKGELFF.

Here the CDR3 DNA reads TGTGCCAGCAGCGTAGACGGGGGGAGGGATGGCTACACCTTC. This sequence encodes CASSVDGGRDGYTF. The gene calls are TRBV9 and TRBJ1-2, with a tentative D call TRBD1 (5 bases). The V gene's germline CDR1 is SGDLS and CDR2 YYNGEE. This CDR3 has 14 amino acids. Trimming took 0 bases from V and 6 from J, leaving 12 bases between them.

The rearrangement uses TRBV4-3 and TRBJ1-5; D not certain. Germline V gene data show CDR1 as LGHNA and CDR2 as YSLEER. This CDR3 has 15 residues. V was cut by 0 bases and J by 6 bases, with 12 bases left in between. CDR3 amino acids: CASSQDWGKGQPQHF. CDR3 DNA sequence: TGCGCCAGCAGCCAAGATTGGGGAAAAGGTCAGCCCCAGCATTTT.

This chain connects TRBV7-6 to TRBJ2-7; D is possibly TRBD2 (6 bases). Trimming pared 5 bases from V and 4 bases from J, leaving 15 bases between. Per germline, CDR1 SGHVS and CDR2 FNYEAQ. The CDR3 sequence is 14 residues long. CDR3 coding DNA: TGTGCCAGCAGCATGGGACTGCCGGCGTACGAGCAGTACTTC. This codes for CASSMGLPAYEQYF.

In the case of this clone: One end of the junction varies from germline; a read error may be responsible. The V gene is TRBV5-8, the J gene TRBJ2-7, with 8 nucleotides matching TRBD1. Germline CDR1 SGHTS, CDR2 YDEGEE. The CDR3 loop spans 15 amino acids. CDR3 sequence (DNA): TGTGCCAGCAGCTTCCCTAACAGGGGGTCTCTTCGTGAAAACTTC. As protein: CASSFPNRGSLRENF.

Of note for this clone: This CDR3 is also generated by other DNA sequences in the sample. CDR3 region: CASSWTSGSYEQYF. In DNA, the CDR3 is TGTGCCAGCAGCTGGACTAGCGGGAGTTACGAGCAGTACTTC. The chain carries TRBV6-5 and TRBJ2-7; TRBD2 matches at 13 bases. The CDR3 sequence is 14 residues long. J gave up 4 bases and V 6 bases, and 3 bases lay outside the gene matches. Germline V gene sequence: CDR1 MNHEY, CDR2 SVGAGI.

V and J are TRBV11-2 and TRBJ2-5; 9 bases line up with TRBD1. The trim removed 5 bases at V and 3 bases at J, leaving 7 bases unmatched. Germline V CDR1 and CDR2: SGHAT, FQNNGV. This CDR3 is 15 amino acids long. The CDR3 is CASSLGTGLKETQYF. For the CDR3, the DNA is TGTGCCAGCAGCCTGGGGACAGGGCTAAAAGAGACCCAGTACTTC.

The rearrangement joins TRBV4-1 to TRBJ2-7; the match to TRBD2 covers 10 bases. The CDR3 contains 15 residues. Trimming removed 4 bases from V and 6 bases from J; junction bases left unmatched: 9. The germline gives CDR1 MGHRA, CDR2 YSYEKL. This CDR3 is CASSRLAGELSEQYF. For the CDR3, the DNA is TGCGCCAGCAGCCGGCTAGCGGGAGAGCTCAGCGAGCAGTACTTC.